This T cell receptor beta chain appears in the sequencing data of a study of cytomegalovirus exposure and HLA in healthy donors. Findings and caveats of the study: In an earlier analysis, productive rearrangement rates for most beta V segments clustered near 87% or 30%.

There are a few counts of this clone. Its antigen is still unknown. The germline V and J ends were trimmed by 6 bases and 0 bases, with 13 bases remaining between them. CDR1 and CDR2 from the germline V gene are MGHDK and SYGVNS. This CDR3 has 15 residues. Use of 60 Vbeta and 13 Jbeta primers characterized the PCR. Using immunoSEQ multiplex PCR, the repertoire was profiled, and TCRdb retains in-frame clones only, with some absent. Of about 160,000 clones listed, about three quarters are singletons. This chain uses TRBV25-1 with TRBJ2-3; D gene uncertain. The source of this sequence is a man aged 35-49 years in good health and CMV-seropositive. Source material: PBMCs. CDR3 DNA sequence: TGTGCCAGCAGGGCCCCTCCCGGGAGCACAGATACGCAGTATTTT. Protein sequence: CASRAPPGSTDTQYF. The whole variable domain, filled in from reference TRBV25-1 and TRBJ2-3, reads EADIYQTPRYLVIGTGKKITLECSQTMGHDKMYWYQQDPGMELHLIHYSYGVNSTEKGDLSSESTVSRIRTEHFPLTLESARPSHTSQYLCASRAPPGSTDTQYFGPGTRLTVL.